This TCR beta chain was identified during a study of blood T cell repertoires in COVID-19. The overall study: Samples taken during acute and convalescent COVID-19 were collected in the United States, Italy and Spain.

Everyone who took part was 18 to 89 years old, and they came from about 25 US areas. Cohort allocation depended upon clinical history that participants reported. The trim removed 5 bases at V and 7 bases at J, leaving 5 bases unmatched. The CDR3 sequence is 12 residues long. Germline V gene sequence: CDR1 GTSNPN, CDR2 SVGIG (reference sequence). The table came from immunoSEQ multiplex PCR; TCRdb's copy has only in-frame clones and leaves some out. The table lists 250,000 to 300,000 clones, 75% to 95% of them singletons. The receptor was isolated from a woman aged 25 to 39 who had recovered from COVID-19. The sequencing input was PBMCs or T cells enriched from blood (not recorded which). The V and J genes are TRBV30 and TRBJ1-2, with 9 bases matching TRBD1. Here the CDR3 DNA reads TGTGCCTGGTGGGACAGGGTAGGTGGCTACACCTTC. It yields the protein CAWWDRVGGYTF. Based on the CDR3 plus reference TRBV30 and TRBJ1-2, the full variable domain is SQTIHQWPATLVQPVGSPLSLECTVEGTSNPNLYWYRQAAGRGLQLLFYSVGIGQISSEVPQNLSASRPQDRQFILSSKKLLLSDSGFYLCAWWDRVGGYTFGSGTRLTVV.